This TCR beta chain came from a study of T cell changes during pregnancy in multiple sclerosis (dated by TCRdb to 2018 to 2020). Background on the whole study: The study examined how the T cell repertoire changed over the course of pregnancy in women with multiple sclerosis.

The CDR3 starts with the cysteine, ends with the phenylalanine, and has 14 residues. Only CDR3 DNA is held: 42 bases, read in frame from base 1. Trimming leaves V shorter by 4 bases and J shorter by 5 bases, with the junction holding 6 bases beyond the gene matches. Taken from the germline V gene (reference sequence), the CDR1 and CDR2 loops are MNHEY and SMNVEV. A word on this clone: Its binding antigen is unknown. Base qualities are not provided; no much larger clone lies one nucleotide away.

The library was generated by the immunoSEQ multiplex PCR assay. The immuneACCESS repertoire file appears here via TCRdb, limited to in-frame rearrangements. These files lack a portion of the clones; in checked studies, under half of the deficit traces to unresolved V genes, and the cause of the others is not known. This sample has 20,000 to 25,000 clones in its table, and around 81% of those were observed once. The ten biggest clones cover 15% to 17% of the sample. The clonotype comes from a female donor in good health, enrolled as a control in a pregnancy study. The receptor chain draws on TRBV27 and TRBJ1-2, and TRBD1 matches 8 of the central bases. The sequencing used CD8+ T cells from peripheral blood mononuclear cells, collected in the first trimester of pregnancy. The base sequence is TGTGCCAGCAGTTACACACAGGGGGGGTATGGCTACACCTTC. The resulting protein is CASSYTQGGYGYTF.